This T cell receptor (beta chain) is drawn from a study of blood T cell repertoires in COVID-19. As for the study in general: T cells, B-cell-depleted T cells, or PBMCs provided the cDNA or gDNA that served as material.

This clone was recorded only once. The data were produced by immunoSEQ multiplex PCR, yet TCRdb's version contains in-frame clones alone and is incomplete. The sample gives 300,000 to 350,000 clones, approximately 91% of which show up once; 0.85% to 1.3% is in the top ten. Germline trimming cut 7 bases from V and 6 bases from J; bases unmatched to any gene: 8. This CDR3 region has 13 residues. CDR1 SQVTM and CDR2 ANQGSEA come from the germline V gene. The TCR sequence derives from a woman aged 25-40 years who had been exposed to COVID-19. V gene TRBV29-1 combines with J gene TRBJ1-2, with TRBD1 identical over 10 bases. Input material: PBMCs or T cells enriched from blood (not recorded which). The CDR3 sequence is CSARDRGKNGYTF. The CDR3 nucleotides are TGCAGCGCCCGGGACAGGGGCAAGAATGGCTACACCTTC.